The rows below give T cell receptor beta chains drawn from one sample of a study of blood T cell repertoires in COVID-19. The repertoire was sequenced with immunoSEQ multiplex PCR; TCRdb's copy has only in-frame clones and lacks some. The sample lists 130,000 to 150,000 clones; around three quarters were seen once. What was sequenced was peripheral blood. The origin of the receptors is a man aged 60 to 69 with acute or convalescent COVID-19. Each CDR3 is given with its conserved first and last residue. Each record gives: clone size, D gene, J gene, V gene, CDR3 protein, CDR3 DNA. A D gene is named only where the DNA matches it firmly. A row's size may be missing; if present it is once, few, many or a size class.

NA TRBD2 TRBJ2-3 TRBV2 CASSRLAGVRDTQYF TGTGCCAGCAGTCGACTAGCGGGAGTGAGAGATACGCAGTATTTT
NA NA TRBJ2-7 TRBV25-1 CASSDSSLYEQYF TGTGCCAGCAGTGATTCCAGTCTCTACGAGCAGTACTTC
NA TRBD1 TRBJ1-5 TRBV30 CAWSSTGGNQPQHF TGTGCCTGGAGTTCCACAGGGGGCAATCAGCCCCAGCATTTT
few TRBD1 TRBJ1-2 TRBV28 CASSPSTGDGYTF TGTGCCAGCAGTCCATCGACAGGGGATGGCTACACCTTC
NA NA TRBJ2-2 TRBV19 CASSIWQGHSGELFF TGTGCCAGTAGTATCTGGCAGGGGCATTCCGGGGAGCTGTTTTTT
NA TRBD1 TRBJ1-1 TRBV7-2 CASSLDTGARTEAFF TGTGCCAGCAGCTTAGACACAGGGGCGAGGACTGAAGCTTTCTTT
NA NA TRBJ1-1 TRBV30 CAWSRRVGVTEAFF TGTGCCTGGAGTCGAAGGGTGGGAGTGACTGAAGCTTTCTTT
NA TRBD1 TRBJ1-4 TRBV6-1 CASSEGDREGEKLFF TGTGCCAGCAGTGAGGGGGACAGGGAGGGAGAAAAACTGTTTTTT
once TRBD1 TRBJ1-2 TRBV6-2/TRBV6-3 CASSPQGAPGYGYTF TGTGCCAGCAGTCCACAGGGGGCGCCCGGCTATGGCTACACCTTC
NA TRBD1 TRBJ1-1 TRBV6-5 CASSYSAGQGTEAFF TGTGCCAGCAGTTACTCGGCGGGACAGGGAACTGAAGCTTTCTTT
NA NA TRBJ2-2 TRBV18 CASSPQQGGNTGELFF TGTGCCAGCTCACCGCAACAGGGCGGTAACACCGGGGAGCTGTTTTTT
NA NA TRBJ2-7 TRBV4-1 CASSQDTGLFYEQYF TGCGCCAGCAGCCAAGACACGGGACTCTTCTACGAGCAGTACTTC
NA NA TRBJ1-1 TRBV10-2 CASSDSTNTEAFF TGCGCCAGCAGTGACTCGACAAACACTGAAGCTTTCTTT
NA TRBD1 TRBJ2-6 TRBV3-1/TRBV3-2 CASSLTGVGANVLTF TGTGCCAGCAGTCTGACAGGGGTCGGGGCCAACGTCCTGACTTTC
NA NA TRBJ2-7 TRBV15 CATSRAGISSYEQYF TGTGCCACCAGCAGAGCTGGTATCAGCTCCTACGAGCAGTACTTC
once NA TRBJ1-2 TRBV6-5 CASSPREPLEGYTF TGTGCCAGCAGCCCGCGGGAACCCCTCGAGGGCTACACCTTC
NA TRBD1 TRBJ2-7 TRBV2 CASRAYDRAIEQYF TGTGCCAGCAGAGCCTACGACAGGGCTATCGAGCAGTACTTC
NA NA TRBJ2-7 TRBV9 CASSARDLHYEQYF TGTGCCAGCAGCGCCCGGGACTTACACTACGAGCAGTACTTC
few NA TRBJ1-1 TRBV6-5 CASSYSKPAMNTEAFF TGTGCCAGCAGTTACTCGAAACCCGCTATGAACACTGAAGCTTTCTTT
NA TRBD1 TRBJ1-2 TRBV2 CASRQGADYGYTF TGTGCCAGCAGACAGGGGGCGGACTATGGCTACACCTTC
once TRBD2 TRBJ2-7 TRBV3-1/TRBV3-2 CASSQGLAGGPYEQYF TGTGCCAGCAGCCAAGGACTAGCGGGAGGGCCCTACGAGCAGTACTTC
few TRBD1 TRBJ1-3 TRBV28 CASLGRGTGNTIYF TGTGCCAGCCTCGGCAGGGGGACTGGAAACACCATATATTTT
NA TRBD1 TRBJ2-1 TRBV13 CASSLRDRARDNEQFF TGTGCCAGCAGCTTACGGGACAGGGCAAGAGACAATGAGCAGTTCTTC
NA NA TRBJ2-4 TRBV7-2 CASSLAVAKNIQYF TGTGCCAGCAGCCTCGCGGTAGCCAAAAACATTCAGTACTTC
NA TRBD1 TRBJ2-1 TRBV6-2/TRBV6-3 CASGRTGGPYNEQFF TGTGCCAGCGGCCGGACAGGGGGTCCCTACAATGAGCAGTTCTTC
once NA TRBJ2-7 TRBV19 CASSGFDEQYF TGTGCCAGTAGCGGGTTCGACGAGCAGTACTTC
once TRBD1 TRBJ1-2 TRBV6-5 CASRADRAGGYTF TGTGCCAGCCGGGCAGACAGGGCGGGAGGCTACACCTTC
NA TRBD1 TRBJ1-1 TRBV28 CASSYEDRGLGTEAFF TGTGCCAGCAGTTATGAAGACAGGGGCCTGGGCACTGAAGCTTTCTTT
few TRBD1 TRBJ2-7 TRBV6-6 CASSPGQGSEQYF TGTGCCAGCAGCCCCGGACAGGGGAGCGAGCAGTACTTC
NA TRBD2 TRBJ2-3 TRBV15 CATKAGLAGGYNPDTQYF TGTGCCACCAAGGCGGGACTAGCGGGGGGCTACAACCCAGATACGCAGTATTTT
NA NA TRBJ2-5 TRBV2 CASSDPGFQETQYF TGTGCCAGCAGTGACCCGGGGTTCCAAGAGACCCAGTACTTC
NA NA TRBJ1-1 TRBV30 CAWSVLLNTEAFF TGTGCCTGGAGTGTACTACTGAACACTGAAGCTTTCTTT
NA NA TRBJ1-3 TRBV7-2 CASSLGGQTGNTIYF TGTGCCAGCAGCTTAGGGGGGCAGACGGGAAACACCATATATTTT
NA NA TRBJ2-3 TRBV18 CASAPAQGRPDTQYF TGTGCCAGCGCACCCGCCCAGGGAAGGCCAGATACGCAGTATTTT
NA TRBD2 TRBJ2-2 TRBV24-1 CATSDLRTSSGELFF TGTGCCACCAGTGATTTGCGGACTAGTTCCGGGGAGCTGTTTTTT
NA NA TRBJ1-6 TRBV5-6 CASSASRNSPLHF TGTGCCAGCAGCGCAAGCCGAAATTCACCCCTCCACTTT
NA NA TRBJ1-3 TRBV9 CASSVGPWAGNTIYF TGTGCCAGCAGCGTGGGGCCGTGGGCTGGAAACACCATATATTTT
NA TRBD1 TRBJ1-1 TRBV2 CASSNRQGVGTEAFF TGTGCCAGCAGTAACCGACAGGGGGTGGGCACTGAAGCTTTCTTT
NA NA TRBJ1-3 TRBV3-1/TRBV3-2 CASSQGTAYSGNTIYF TGTGCCAGCAGCCAAGGCACAGCCTACTCTGGAAACACCATATATTTT
NA NA TRBJ2-5 TRBV6-5 CASSLGGGETQYF TGTGCCAGCAGTTTAGGCGGAGGAGAGACCCAGTACTTC
NA TRBD1 TRBJ1-1 TRBV28 CASSFTGTGAIGEAFF TGTGCCAGCAGTTTTACTGGGACAGGGGCAATCGGTGAAGCTTTCTTT
NA TRBD1 TRBJ2-3 TRBV27 CASSLSAGQGWTDTQYF TGTGCCAGCAGTTTAAGTGCGGGACAGGGATGGACAGATACGCAGTATTTT
few TRBD1 TRBJ1-4 TRBV19 CASSMGQLNEKLFF TGTGCCAGTAGTATGGGACAGCTTAATGAAAAACTGTTTTTT
few NA TRBJ1-1 TRBV30 CAWSLRAEAFF TGTGCCTGGAGTTTGCGCGCTGAAGCTTTCTTT
NA TRBD2 TRBJ2-7 TRBV3-1/TRBV3-2 CASSQDRGLVPYEQYF TGTGCCAGCAGCCAAGATAGGGGACTAGTCCCCTACGAGCAGTACTTC
NA NA TRBJ2-1 TRBV6-2/TRBV6-3 CASSYYFATETSYNEQFF TGTGCCAGCAGTTACTACTTCGCGACGGAGACCTCCTACAATGAGCAGTTCTTC
NA TRBD2 TRBJ2-3 TRBV28 CASSGRGSTDTQYF TGTGCCAGTTCCGGGAGGGGAAGCACAGATACGCAGTATTTT
NA TRBD2 TRBJ2-7 TRBV6-5 CASSRLAGEGEQYF TGTGCCAGCAGCCGACTAGCGGGAGAGGGCGAGCAGTACTTC
NA NA TRBJ2-1 TRBV5-1 CASSLQGIDEQFF TGCGCCAGCAGCTTGCAGGGAATCGATGAGCAGTTCTTC
once NA TRBJ2-1 TRBV5-1 CASSFYRSGRDQDEQFF TGCGCCAGCAGCTTCTATCGGAGTGGGCGGGATCAGGATGAGCAGTTCTTC
NA NA TRBJ2-1 TRBV6-6 CASSPRVVLGHNEQFF TGTGCCAGCAGCCCCCGGGTGGTTCTAGGCCACAATGAGCAGTTCTTC
once NA TRBJ1-4 TRBV27 CASSSGTPPTNEKLFF TGTGCCAGCAGTTCAGGGACACCTCCAACTAATGAAAAACTGTTTTTT
NA NA TRBJ2-7 TRBV28 CASSFWGSGYEQYF TGTGCCAGCAGTTTTTGGGGTAGCGGCTACGAGCAGTACTTC
NA TRBD2 TRBJ2-4 TRBV6-2/TRBV6-3 CASSPTSGPNIQYF TGTGCCAGCAGCCCGACTAGCGGGCCAAACATTCAGTACTTC